This is a list of T cell receptor beta chains from one sample in a study of beta chain features in type 1 diabetes. Sequenced by immunoSEQ multiplex PCR; TCRdb stores in-frame clones only, minus some. This sample has over 300,000 clones, with around 8.5% found just once. Sequenced material: central memory CD4+ T cells from blood. The origin of the receptors is a young man with type 1 diabetes. Both conserved end residues are part of each CDR3. A D gene is named only where the DNA matches it firmly. Clone size is not always given. Where it is, it says once, few, many or a class for expanded clones.

d_call | j_call | v_call | clone_size | cdr3_aa | cdr3_nt
NA | TRBJ1-3 | TRBV9 | few | CASSADGHSGNTIYF | TGTGCCAGCAGCGCCGACGGCCACTCTGGAAACACCATATATTTT
NA | TRBJ2-5 | TRBV5-1 | NA | CASSLEPPQETQYF | TGCGCCAGCAGCTTGGAACCTCCCCAAGAGACCCAGTACTTC
NA | TRBJ2-7 | TRBV4-3 | many | CASSQDPGQSQEQYF | TGCGCCAGCAGCCAAGATCCCGGGCAATCCCAAGAGCAGTACTTC
NA | TRBJ2-7 | TRBV9 | NA | CASPNYEQYF | TGTGCCAGCCCGAATTACGAGCAGTACTTC
NA | TRBJ1-6 | TRBV4-3 | few | CASSQDHGENSPLHF | TGCGCCAGCAGCCAAGATCACGGCGAGAATTCACCCCTCCACTTT
NA | TRBJ1-2 | TRBV28 | NA | CASGGWDYGYTF | TGTGCCAGCGGGGGTTGGGACTATGGCTACACCTTC
NA | TRBJ2-7 | TRBV11-2 | few | CASSSVGKHYEQYF | TGTGCCAGCAGCAGCGTGGGGAAGCACTACGAGCAGTACTTC
NA | TRBJ2-5 | TRBV4-3 | few | CASSQRGGAETQYF | TGCGCCAGCAGCCAACGTGGAGGGGCTGAGACCCAGTACTTC
NA | TRBJ1-3 | TRBV28 | few | CASRSRGAGNTIYF | TGTGCCAGCAGGAGTAGGGGTGCCGGAAACACCATATATTTT
TRBD1 | TRBJ2-2 | TRBV7-2 | NA | CASSSRDSSNTGELFF | TGTGCCAGCAGCTCCCGGGACAGCTCAAACACCGGGGAGCTGTTTTTT
NA | TRBJ1-2 | TRBV4-3 | NA | CASSRSETQQYYGYTF | TGCGCCAGCAGCCGGTCAGAAACCCAACAGTACTATGGCTACACCTTC
NA | TRBJ2-7 | TRBV28 | many | CASSPAAFTYEQYF | TGTGCCAGCAGCCCCGCGGCATTCACCTACGAGCAGTACTTC
TRBD1 | TRBJ1-2 | TRBV5-1 | once | CASSPEGQLADGYTF | TGCGCCAGCAGCCCCGAGGGACAGTTGGCGGATGGCTACACCTTC
NA | TRBJ2-3 | TRBV7-9 | NA | CASASQKTDTQYF | TGTGCCAGCGCCTCCCAAAAGACAGATACGCAGTATTTT
NA | TRBJ2-4 | TRBV23-1 | NA | CASNPPGGDRILKNIQYF | TGCGCCAGCAATCCACCTGGGGGGGACAGAATACTCAAAAACATTCAGTACTTC
NA | TRBJ2-1 | TRBV29-1 | many | CSATRGNNEQFF | TGCAGCGCGACGAGGGGGAACAATGAGCAGTTCTTC
NA | TRBJ1-6 | TRBV6-1 | NA | CASSDTGRSYNSPLHF | TGTGCCAGCAGTGACACAGGGAGATCCTATAATTCACCCCTCCACTTT
NA | TRBJ2-5 | TRBV30 | NA | CAWSTGSGETQYF | TGTGCCTGGAGTACAGGGTCCGGAGAGACCCAGTACTTC
TRBD1 | TRBJ1-6 | TRBV5-8 | few | CASSLMDRGTPLHF | TGTGCCAGCAGCCTGATGGACAGGGGAACGCCCCTCCACTTT
TRBD2 | TRBJ2-1 | TRBV18 | many | CASLAGGRNEQFF | TGTGCCAGCTTAGCGGGGGGCCGCAATGAGCAGTTCTTC
NA | TRBJ2-7 | TRBV7-9 | NA | CASSFGRGSEQYF | TGTGCCAGCAGCTTCGGCAGGGGAAGCGAGCAGTACTTC
TRBD1 | TRBJ2-3 | TRBV2 | NA | CASSRGTGTDTQYF | TGTGCCAGCAGTCGAGGGACAGGCACAGATACGCAGTATTTT
NA | TRBJ1-5 | TRBV29-1 | NA | CSAGGTNQPQHF | TGCAGCGCTGGGGGGACGAATCAGCCCCAGCATTTT
NA | TRBJ2-7 | TRBV14 | NA | CASSQTSTAREQYF | TGTGCCAGCAGCCAAACCTCAACAGCTCGCGAGCAGTACTTC
NA | TRBJ1-2 | TRBV27 | NA | CASSFEGNYGYTF | TGTGCCAGCAGTTTTGAGGGTAACTATGGCTACACCTTC
TRBD2 | TRBJ2-5 | TRBV7-7 | NA | CASSPAGRGGKETQYF | TGTGCTAGCAGCCCGGCCGGCCGGGGGGGAAAAGAGACCCAGTACTTC
TRBD2 | TRBJ2-7 | TRBV7-2 | NA | CASSPAGGGIYEQYF | TGTGCCAGCAGCCCGGCTGGCGGGGGGATCTACGAGCAGTACTTC
NA | TRBJ1-5 | TRBV7-2 | NA | CASSLRGTDFDPQHF | TGTGCCAGCAGCTTGCGCGGTACCGATTTTGATCCCCAGCATTTT
TRBD1 | TRBJ1-1 | TRBV10-1 | few | CASSPTRDRNTEAFF | TGCGCCAGCAGTCCTACCCGGGACAGGAACACTGAAGCTTTCTTT
NA | TRBJ1-6 | TRBV13 | many | CASSSQGRYSPLHF | TGTGCCAGCAGCTCCCAGGGGCGATACTCACCCCTCCACTTT
TRBD2 | TRBJ2-1 | TRBV25-1 | few | CASSVPGGAGNEQFF | TGTGCCAGCAGTGTCCCCGGGGGGGCGGGGAATGAGCAGTTCTTC
NA | TRBJ2-3 | TRBV6-6 | few | CASSYADTQYF | TGTGCCAGCAGTTACGCAGATACGCAGTATTTT
NA | TRBJ1-2 | TRBV15 | NA | CATSRESGSSYGYTF | TGTGCCACCAGCAGAGAATCAGGGTCTAGCTATGGCTACACCTTC
NA | TRBJ2-1 | TRBV4-3 | NA | CASSSGSLAEQFF | TGCGCCAGCAGCTCCGGGAGCCTCGCAGAGCAGTTCTTC
NA | TRBJ2-3 | TRBV25-1 | NA | CASSSGRGALGDTQYF | TGTGCCAGCTCCTCTGGCAGGGGCGCATTAGGAGATACGCAGTATTTT
TRBD2 | TRBJ2-3 | TRBV5-1 | few | CASRPGLAGAGDTQYF | TGCGCCAGCCGACCGGGACTAGCGGGGGCGGGAGATACGCAGTATTTT
TRBD2 | TRBJ2-3 | TRBV4-3 | few | CASSHGSGGASTDTQYF | TGCGCCAGCAGCCATGGTAGCGGGGGGGCCAGCACAGATACGCAGTATTTT
TRBD1 | TRBJ1-2 | TRBV2 | few | CASNRQGPIGYGYTF | TGTGCCAGCAATCGACAGGGACCGATTGGCTATGGCTACACCTTC
TRBD1 | TRBJ2-7 | TRBV7-2 | NA | CASSRWTGQSSEQYF | TGTGCCAGCAGCCGTTGGACAGGACAGTCTAGCGAGCAGTACTTC
NA | TRBJ2-2 | TRBV7-2 | few | CASTALRGTGELFF | TGTGCCAGTACGGCCCTCCGAGGCACCGGGGAGCTGTTTTTT